This T cell receptor (beta chain) was documented in a study of long-term antiretroviral therapy in people with HIV. A v3.0 immunoSEQ assay was performed at survey level. Clones were read by immunoSEQ multiplex PCR, and TCRdb kept only the in-frame ones, dropping some. Here the sample spans approximately 22,000 clones, around 80% being singletons. This clone has only one observation. The CDR3 runs to 20 residues. V was cut by 0 bases and J by 0 bases, with 18 bases left in between. The germline V gene encodes CDR1 LNHDA and CDR2 SQIVND (reference sequence). The V call is TRBV19, the J call TRBJ2-6, with D unresolved. This receptor was taken from a man aged 45 to 65 with HIV. The sequencing here drew on unsorted PBMCs, taken 3 years after starting antiretroviral therapy. CDR3 residues: CASSIDGVDIFFSGANVLTF. Here the CDR3 DNA reads TGTGCCAGTAGTATAGATGGGGTAGACATCTTCTTCTCTGGGGCCAACGTCCTGACTTTC. Drawing the rest from reference TRBV19 and TRBJ2-6, the complete variable domain is DGGITQSPKYLFRKEGQNVTLSCEQNLNHDAMYWYRQDPGQGLRLIYYSQIVNDFQKGDIAEGYSVSREKKESFPLTVTSAQKNPTAFYLCASSIDGVDIFFSGANVLTFGAGSRLTVL.